The 6 T cell receptor beta chains given below trace back to one sample, sequenced in a study of identical twins. TCRdb independently ran MiXCR on the 5' RACE reads; one entry per CDR3 protein. The sample consists of some 790,000 distinct CDR3 sequences, 15% to 20% of them appearing once. This sample was also put to use in a study of T cells expressing NK-cell markers.

Specimen: PBMCs. The receptors here all came from a woman between 18 and 29 years old in good health.

This clonotype was seen a few times. The V and J genes are TRBV7-8 and TRBJ2-2; unclear D gene. CDR1 is SGHVS, CDR2 FQNEAQ, per germline. The length of the CDR3 is 14 residues. With 4 bases removed from V and 6 bases from J, the gap between germline ends came to 12 bases. The CDR3 sequence is CASSSSLPPGELFF. The CDR3 coding sequence is TGTGCCAGCAGCTCCTCCCTCCCCCCCGGGGAGCTGTTTTTT.

This clonotype turned up a few times. The genes are TRBV29-1 and TRBJ2-7; D may be TRBD2 (5 bases). Germline values: CDR1 SQVTM, CDR2 ANQGSEA. Trimming left V 4 bases short and J 3 bases short, with 19 bases between. The CDR3 extends over 15 amino acids. In DNA form, the CDR3 reads TGCAGCGTTGGCTTTTTTGGGAGATTTAACTACGAGCAGTACTTC. Protein sequence: CSVGFFGRFNYEQYF.

Only a few counts were recorded for this clonotype. The V and J genes are TRBV6-2 or TRBV6-3 and TRBJ2-3; D possibly matches TRBD1 or TRBD2 (5 bases each). The CDR3 extends over 16 amino acids. The ends were cut back, 2 bases at V and 4 bases at J, with 16 bases in the middle. The germline gives CDR1 MNHEY, CDR2 SVGEGT. The CDR3 nucleotides read TGTGCCAGCAGTTACCCCCTGGGACGGAGCCCAGATACGCAGTATTTT. Its protein is CASSYPLGRSPDTQYF.

This chain uses TRBV5-1 with TRBJ1-6, with TRBD1 matching 7 bases. Per the germline V gene, CDR1 is SGHRS and CDR2 is YFSETQ. The CDR3 totals 17 residues. With V trimmed by 0 bases and J by 10 bases, 13 bases remained unmatched. CDR3 bases: TGCGCCAGCAGCTTGGCCCGGGGGGGACAGATCGGCTCACCCCTCCACTTT. Its protein product is CASSLARGGQIGSPLHF.

The chain couples TRBV6-5 to TRBJ2-3; 10 bases line up with TRBD2. From germline, CDR1 is MNHEY and CDR2 SVGAGI. CDR3 size: 16 residues. V lost 5 bases and J lost 2; bases outside the gene matches: 7. This CDR3 is CASSVLAGPLTDTQYF. The CDR3 DNA sequence: TGTGCCAGCAGTGTACTAGCGGGGCCACTCACAGATACGCAGTATTTT.

This clonotype has at least ten counts. The gene calls are TRBV7-2 and TRBJ2-1; D is unclear. Germline V CDR1 and CDR2: SGHTA, FQGNSA. This CDR3 has 14 amino acids. V lost 1 base, J lost 7 bases, and 11 bases lay in between. This CDR3 reads CASSLGASGNEQFF. CDR3 sequence (DNA): TGTGCCAGCAGCTTAGGGGCATCAGGTAATGAGCAGTTCTTC.